This TCR beta chain came from a study of T cell changes during pregnancy in multiple sclerosis. From germline, CDR1 is LNHDA and CDR2 SQIVND (reference sequence). The V end was cut by 7 bases, the J end by 7 bases, with 14 bases between. The CDR3 is 13 residues long. Assay used: immunoSEQ multiplex PCR; TCRdb lists only in-frame clones, some missing. The repertoire includes 90,000 to 120,000 clones, 91% of them detected once, and roughly 3.5% sits in the top ten. The clonotype was recovered from a female donor with multiple sclerosis, enrolled in a pregnancy study. V and J are TRBV19 and TRBJ2-4, with D possibly TRBD2 on 5 matching bases. Source: peripheral blood, taken after pregnancy. CDR3 amino acids: CASTRGDLNIQYF. For the CDR3, the DNA is TGTGCCAGTACCCGGGGAGATTTGAACATTCAGTACTTC.